This T cell receptor beta chain was identified during a study of T-cell reconstitution after alpha-beta-depleted transplantation in children. The study's findings and limits: Some patients owed their high day-60 TCRbeta diversity to surviving recipient T cells and thymic progenitors.

The authors prepared the TCRbeta library with unique molecular identifiers. Using its own MiXCR run on the PCR reads, TCRdb lists one record per CDR3 protein. The sample contains 580,000 or so distinct CDR3 sequences, 23% of which appear only once. This CDR3 comprises 16 residues. Germline CDR1 DFQATT, CDR2 SNEGSKA (reference sequence). Trimming shortened V by 0 bases and J by 0 bases, and 12 bases separated the two germline ends. This clonotype was observed a few times. The antigen is unknown. V is TRBV20-1 and J is TRBJ1-5, with D possibly being TRBD1 (5 bases). This specimen was PBMCs, mostly from graft donor cells, taken 360 days after TCRalphabeta/CD19-depleted stem cell transplant. The source is a boy in the first two years of life who had a stem cell transplant for acute myeloid leukemia, so the T cells may come from the graft donor. CDR3 sequence reads: CSAREQGSYSNQPQHF. CDR3 in DNA: TGCAGTGCTAGAGAGCAGGGCTCTTATAGCAATCAGCCCCAGCATTTT.